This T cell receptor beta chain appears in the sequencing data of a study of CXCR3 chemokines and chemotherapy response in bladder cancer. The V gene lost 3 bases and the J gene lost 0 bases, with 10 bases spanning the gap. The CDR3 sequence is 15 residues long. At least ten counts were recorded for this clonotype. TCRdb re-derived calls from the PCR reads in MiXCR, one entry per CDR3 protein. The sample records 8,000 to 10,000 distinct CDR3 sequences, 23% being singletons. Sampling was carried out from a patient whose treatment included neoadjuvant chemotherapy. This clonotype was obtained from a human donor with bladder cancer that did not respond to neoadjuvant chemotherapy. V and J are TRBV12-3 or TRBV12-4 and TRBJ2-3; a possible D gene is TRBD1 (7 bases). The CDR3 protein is CASSLGGQSTDTQYF. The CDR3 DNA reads TGTGCCAGCAGTTTGGGGGGACAGAGCACAGATACGCAGTATTTT.